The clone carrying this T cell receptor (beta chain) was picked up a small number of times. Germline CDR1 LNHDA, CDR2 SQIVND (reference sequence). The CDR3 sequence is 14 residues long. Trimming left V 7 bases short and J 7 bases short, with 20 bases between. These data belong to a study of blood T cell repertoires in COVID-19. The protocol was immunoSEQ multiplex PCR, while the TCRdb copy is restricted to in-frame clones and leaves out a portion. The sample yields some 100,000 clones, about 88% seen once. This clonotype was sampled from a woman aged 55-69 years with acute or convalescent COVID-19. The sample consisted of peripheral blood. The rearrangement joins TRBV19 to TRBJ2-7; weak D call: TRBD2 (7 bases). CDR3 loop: CASKAPGGAREQYF. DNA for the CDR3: TGTGCCAGTAAGGCCCCTGGGGGGGCGCGGGAGCAGTACTTC.